The source of this T cell receptor beta chain is a study of T cells in Graves' hyperthyroidism and ophthalmopathy. Points from the study as a whole: Onset of ophthalmopathy came a median approximately 6.8 months after the model predicted it. Using 13 V-J features, a model discriminated ophthalmopathy from stable hyperthyroidism.

CDR1 is SGHTA, CDR2 FQGNSA, per germline. This CDR3 is 14 amino acids long. The ends were cut back, 4 bases at V and 6 bases at J, with 13 bases in the middle. Isolation of PBMCs was performed on approximately 10 ml fresh peripheral blood. Researchers took RNA transcripts and amplified the TCR beta CDR3 regions from them. The HTBI primer set was used in a first-round RT-PCR of the TCR CDR3. TCRdb redid the calling of the multiplex PCR reads with MiXCR, one entry per CDR3 protein. The profile shows hundreds of thousands of distinct CDR3 sequences, around 15% of them singletons. With regard to this clonotype: Its antigen remains unidentified.

This receptor was taken from a woman in her late teens or twenties with Graves' hyperthyroidism. Sequences were obtained from blood. This chain joins TRBV7-2 and TRBJ2-1, with D tentatively TRBD1 (6 bases). CDR3 region: CASSSNRGSNEQFF. The CDR3, as DNA: TGTGCCAGCAGCTCTAATAGGGGGTCCAATGAGCAGTTCTTC.